This section outlines one T cell receptor (beta chain) sequence together with its context. Its target is not known. Researchers reported that TCR beta cDNA libraries carried unique molecular identifiers. There were roughly 0.95 to 11 million T cells, and around 460,000 cDNA molecules came from them. Via MiXCR, TCRdb re-called the PCR reads, giving one row per CDR3 protein. Of around 770,000 distinct CDR3 sequences listed, approximately 44% are singletons. The data derive from a study of post-analysis software for immune sequencing data. Study at large: Relapsing-remitting, secondary progressive and progressive-relapsing courses of multiple sclerosis were included.

Study-wide results and limits: Compared against controls, patients with multiple sclerosis displayed significantly lower normalized Chao1 diversity. With F measure, samples from one preparation batch clustered together strongly. TRBV5-6, TRBV5-1 and TRBV20-1 belonged to a set of roughly 5 TRBV segments that were more frequent in patients than controls.

The CDR3 loop spans 17 amino acids. V lost 4 bases to trimming and J lost 0 bases, with 20 bases between them. Germline assignment: CDR1 SGHRS and CDR2 YFSETQ. The chain has TRBV5-1 and TRBJ2-7; possible D gene TRBD2, 6 bases. Sequencing was done on a sample of blood. This clonotype originated in a girl between 5 and 17 years old with multiple sclerosis. CDR3 in DNA: TGCGCCAGCAGCCTTAACCCCGGGGCGGGGTCCTCCTACGAGCAGTACTTC. Translated, it gives CASSLNPGAGSSYEQYF.